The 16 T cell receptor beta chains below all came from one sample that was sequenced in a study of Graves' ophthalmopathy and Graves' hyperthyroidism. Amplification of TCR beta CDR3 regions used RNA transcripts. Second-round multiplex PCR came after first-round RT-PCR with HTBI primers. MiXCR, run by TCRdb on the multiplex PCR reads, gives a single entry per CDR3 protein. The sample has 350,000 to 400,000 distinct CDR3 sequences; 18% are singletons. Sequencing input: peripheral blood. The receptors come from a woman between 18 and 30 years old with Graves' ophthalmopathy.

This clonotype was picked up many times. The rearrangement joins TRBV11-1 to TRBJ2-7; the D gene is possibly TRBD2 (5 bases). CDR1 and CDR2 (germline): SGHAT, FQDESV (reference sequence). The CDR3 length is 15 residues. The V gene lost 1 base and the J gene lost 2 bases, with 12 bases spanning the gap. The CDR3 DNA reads TGTGCCAGCAGCTTAGGGTTCGGGGATCCCTACGAGCAGTACTTC. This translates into CASSLGFGDPYEQYF.

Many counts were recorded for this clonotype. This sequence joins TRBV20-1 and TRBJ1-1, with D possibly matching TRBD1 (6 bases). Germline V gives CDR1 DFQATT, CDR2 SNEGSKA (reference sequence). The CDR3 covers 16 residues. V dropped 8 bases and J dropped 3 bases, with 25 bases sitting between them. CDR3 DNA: TGCAGTTCCTCGGTTGGGAGGGGGGGTGGATACACTGAAGCTTTCTTT. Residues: CSSSVGRGGGYTEAFF.

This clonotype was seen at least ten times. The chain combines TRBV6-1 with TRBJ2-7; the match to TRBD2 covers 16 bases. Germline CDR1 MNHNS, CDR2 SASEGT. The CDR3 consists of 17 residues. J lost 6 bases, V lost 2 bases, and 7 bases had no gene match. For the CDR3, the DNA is TGTGCCAGCAGTGAAAAGGGACTAGCGGGGGGGCGTCGCGAGCAGTACTTC. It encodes CASSEKGLAGGRREQYF.

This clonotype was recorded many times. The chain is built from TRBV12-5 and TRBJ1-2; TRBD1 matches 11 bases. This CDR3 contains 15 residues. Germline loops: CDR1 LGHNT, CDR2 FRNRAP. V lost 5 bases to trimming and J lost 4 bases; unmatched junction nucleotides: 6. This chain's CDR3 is CASGPGQGATYGYTF. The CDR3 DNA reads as TGTGCTAGTGGTCCTGGACAGGGGGCGACCTATGGCTACACCTTC. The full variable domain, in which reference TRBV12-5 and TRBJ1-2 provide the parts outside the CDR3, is DARVTQTPRHKVTEMGQEVTMRCQPILGHNTVFWYRQTMMQGLELLAYFRNRAPLDDSGMPKDRFSAEMPDATLATLKIQPSEPRDSAVYFCASGPGQGATYGYTFGSGTRLTVV.

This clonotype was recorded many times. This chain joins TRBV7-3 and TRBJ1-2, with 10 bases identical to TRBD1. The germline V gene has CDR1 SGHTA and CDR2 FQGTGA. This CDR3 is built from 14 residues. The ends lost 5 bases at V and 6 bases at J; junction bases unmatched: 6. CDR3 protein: CASSLGGTGDGYTF. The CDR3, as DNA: TGTGCCAGCAGCCTAGGCGGGACAGGGGATGGCTACACCTTC.

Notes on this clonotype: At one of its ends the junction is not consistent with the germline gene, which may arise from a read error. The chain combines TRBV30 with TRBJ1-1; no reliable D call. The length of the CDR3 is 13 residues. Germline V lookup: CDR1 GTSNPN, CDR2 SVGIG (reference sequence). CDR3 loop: CAWSGRTNTDAFF. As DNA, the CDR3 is TGTGCCTGGAGTGGCAGGACGAACACTGATGCTTTCTTT.

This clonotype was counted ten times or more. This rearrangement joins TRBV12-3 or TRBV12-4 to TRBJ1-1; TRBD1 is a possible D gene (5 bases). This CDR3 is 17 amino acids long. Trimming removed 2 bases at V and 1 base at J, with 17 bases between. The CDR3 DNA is TGTGCCAGCAGTTTACAGGGTCTAGGGGTTAAGAACACTGAAGCTTTCTTT. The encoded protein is CASSLQGLGVKNTEAFF.

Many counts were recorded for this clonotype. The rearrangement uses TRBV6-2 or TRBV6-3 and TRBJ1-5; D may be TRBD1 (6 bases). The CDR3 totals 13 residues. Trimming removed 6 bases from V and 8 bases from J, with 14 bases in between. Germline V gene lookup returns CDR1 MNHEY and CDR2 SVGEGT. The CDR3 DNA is TGTGCCAGCAGATCACCAGGGGCCAAGCCCCAGCATTTT. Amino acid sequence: CASRSPGAKPQHF.

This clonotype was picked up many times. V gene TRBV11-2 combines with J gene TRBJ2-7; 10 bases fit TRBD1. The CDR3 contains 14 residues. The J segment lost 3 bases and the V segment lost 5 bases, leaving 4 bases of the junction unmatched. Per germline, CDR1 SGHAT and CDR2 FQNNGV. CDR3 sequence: CASSRGQGDYEQYF. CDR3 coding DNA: TGTGCCAGCAGCCGCGGACAGGGGGACTACGAGCAGTACTTC.

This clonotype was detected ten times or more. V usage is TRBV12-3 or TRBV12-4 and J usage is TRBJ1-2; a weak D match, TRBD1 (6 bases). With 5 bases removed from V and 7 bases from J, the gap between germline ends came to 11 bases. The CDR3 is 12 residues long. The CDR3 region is CASSLEGGGYTF. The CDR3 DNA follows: TGTGCCAGCAGTCTAGAGGGGGGTGGCTACACCTTC.

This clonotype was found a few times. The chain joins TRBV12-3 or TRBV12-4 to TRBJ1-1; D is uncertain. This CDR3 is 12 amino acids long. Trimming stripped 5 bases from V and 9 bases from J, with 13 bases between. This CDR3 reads CASSRGLSKAFF. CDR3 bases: TGTGCCAGCAGTCGCGGCTTGTCAAAAGCTTTCTTT.

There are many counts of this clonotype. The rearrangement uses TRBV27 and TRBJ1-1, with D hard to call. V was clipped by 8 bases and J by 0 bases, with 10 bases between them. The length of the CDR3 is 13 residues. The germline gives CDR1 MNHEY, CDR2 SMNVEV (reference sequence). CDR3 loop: CASAIGMNTEAFF. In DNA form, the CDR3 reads TGTGCCAGCGCAATAGGGATGAACACTGAAGCTTTCTTT.

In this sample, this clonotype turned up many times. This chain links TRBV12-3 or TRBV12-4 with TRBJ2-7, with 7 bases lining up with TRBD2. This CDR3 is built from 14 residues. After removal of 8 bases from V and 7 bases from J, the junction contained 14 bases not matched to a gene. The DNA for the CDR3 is TGTGCCAGCTTCAGAGGGCCCCCCGGGGGGGAGCAGTACTTC. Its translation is CASFRGPPGGEQYF.

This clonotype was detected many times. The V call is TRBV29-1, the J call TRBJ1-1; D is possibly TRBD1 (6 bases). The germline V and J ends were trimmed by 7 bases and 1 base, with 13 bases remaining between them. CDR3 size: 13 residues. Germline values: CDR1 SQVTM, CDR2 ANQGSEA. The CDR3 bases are TGCAGCGCTGTCGGACAGTCGAACACTGAAGCTTTCTTT. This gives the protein CSAVGQSNTEAFF. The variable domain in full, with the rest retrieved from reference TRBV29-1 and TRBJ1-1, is SAVISQKPSRDICQRGTSLTIQCQVDSQVTMMFWYRQQPGQSLTLIATANQGSEATYESGFVIDKFPISRPNLTFSTLTVSNMSPEDSSIYLCSAVGQSNTEAFFGQGTRLTVV.

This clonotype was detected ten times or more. CDR3 sequence reads: CASSQFGQGNTGELFF. In DNA form, the CDR3 reads TGCGCCAGCAGCCAATTCGGACAGGGGAACACCGGGGAGCTGTTTTTT. The V gene is TRBV4-1, the J gene TRBJ2-2, with TRBD1 matching 8 bases. Germline V gene lookup returns CDR1 MGHRA and CDR2 YSYEKL. The J segment lost 1 base and the V segment lost 2 bases, leaving 3 bases of the junction unmatched. The CDR3 loop spans 16 amino acids.

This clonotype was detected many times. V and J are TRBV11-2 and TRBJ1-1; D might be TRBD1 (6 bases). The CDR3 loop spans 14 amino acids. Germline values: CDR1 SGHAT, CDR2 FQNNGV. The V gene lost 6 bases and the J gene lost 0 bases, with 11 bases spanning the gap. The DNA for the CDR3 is TGTGCCAGCAGGTGGAGGGACATGAACACTGAAGCTTTCTTT. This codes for CASRWRDMNTEAFF.